Each of the 9 T cell receptor beta chains below was sequenced from the same sample in a study of blood T cell repertoires in COVID-19. Data came from immunoSEQ multiplex PCR; TCRdb stores just in-frame clones and leaves some out. This table has 300,000 to 400,000 clones, around 85% appearing once. Material: PBMCs or T cells enriched from blood (not recorded which). These receptors all come from a woman under 40 who had been exposed to COVID-19.

This clone appeared a single time. The rearrangement joins TRBV27 to TRBJ1-1, with 7 bases matching TRBD1. V trimming: 5 bases; J trimming: 11 bases; junction bases outside the gene matches: 11. The germline V gene has CDR1 MNHEY and CDR2 SMNVEV (reference sequence). The CDR3 is 13 amino acids. CDR3 bases: TGTGCCAGCAGTCCAAACCGGGACAGTGGTGCTTTCTTT. It yields the protein CASSPNRDSGAFF.

This sequence joins TRBV19 and TRBJ1-1; TRBD1 is a possible D gene (5 bases). The V end was cut by 4 bases, the J end by 5 bases, with 17 bases between. In germline, CDR1 is LNHDA, CDR2 SQIVND (reference sequence). There are 15 residues in the CDR3. CDR3 residues: CASSRDSRRLTEAFF. CDR3 coding DNA: TGTGCCAGTAGTAGGGACTCTCGGAGGCTTACTGAAGCTTTCTTT.

Here the CDR3 reads CASSISTGGLDTQYF. The CDR3 DNA is TGTGCCAGCAGTATCTCGACAGGGGGCTTAGATACGCAGTATTTT. The chain links TRBV28 to TRBJ2-3; TRBD1 agrees at 10 bases. Trimming took 5 bases from V and 5 from J; bases not matched to a gene: 7. From germline, CDR1 is MDHEN and CDR2 SYDVKM. The CDR3 runs 15 residues.

The gene calls are TRBV9 and TRBJ2-1; D gene ambiguous. The CDR3 is made up of 12 amino acids. Looked up from germline, CDR1 is SGDLS and CDR2 is YYNGEE. Trimming removed 2 bases from V and 9 bases from J, with 9 bases in between. CDR3 sequence (DNA): TGTGCCAGCAGCGTGAGGTCCTCTGAGCAGTTCTTC. Translation: CASSVRSSEQFF.

J is TRBJ2-7 and V is TRBV6-5, with D tentatively TRBD2 (7 bases). CDR1 MNHEY and CDR2 SVGAGI come from the germline V gene. CDR3 length: 14 amino acids. V was pared by 4 bases and J by 2 bases, with 12 bases between. The DNA for the CDR3 is TGTGCCAGCAGTTTCAGGGAGGGGGCCTACGAGCAGTACTTC. It translates to CASSFREGAYEQYF.

Note on this clone: The junction shows a germline mismatch at one end, possibly a read error. This chain connects TRBV7-7 to TRBJ1-2; 7 nucleotides align to TRBD1. The CDR3 consists of 15 residues. Germline-derived CDR1 and CDR2 are SSHAT and FNYEAQ (reference sequence). The CDR3 DNA reads TGTGCTAGCAGCTTAAAAGGAACAGGGGTGGGTGGCTACACCTTC. Translated, it gives CASSLKGTGVGGYTF.

The chain has TRBV28 and TRBJ1-5; D is unclear. The CDR3 is 16 amino acids. V was shortened by 3 bases and J by 0 bases, with 12 bases between the two germline ends. Germline lookup yields CDR1 MDHEN and CDR2 SYDVKM. The CDR3, as DNA: TGTGCCAGCAGTTTGATTCAGATCAATAGCAATCAGCCCCAGCATTTT. This codes for CASSLIQINSNQPQHF.

V usage is TRBV29-1 and J usage is TRBJ1-1; the D gene is possibly TRBD1 (5 bases). This CDR3 has 11 residues. CDR1 SQVTM and CDR2 ANQGSEA come from the germline V gene. V was clipped by 5 bases and J by 8 bases, with 12 bases between them. The CDR3 sequence: CSVLRVGEAFF. For the CDR3, the DNA is TGCAGCGTTCTCAGGGTGGGAGAAGCTTTCTTT. Full variable domain (remainder filled in from reference TRBV29-1 and TRBJ1-1): SAVISQKPSRDICQRGTSLTIQCQVDSQVTMMFWYRQQPGQSLTLIATANQGSEATYESGFVIDKFPISRPNLTFSTLTVSNMSPEDSSIYLCSVLRVGEAFFGQGTRLTVV.

The chain joins TRBV5-1 to TRBJ1-2; D may be TRBD1 (6 bases). V dropped 7 bases and J dropped 6 bases, with 22 bases sitting between them. The CDR3 is made up of 15 amino acids. The germline gives CDR1 SGHRS, CDR2 YFSETQ. The CDR3 DNA is TGCGCCAGCGGACCAACAATGGCAGGGGTGGATGGCTACACCTTC. Its translation is CASGPTMAGVDGYTF.